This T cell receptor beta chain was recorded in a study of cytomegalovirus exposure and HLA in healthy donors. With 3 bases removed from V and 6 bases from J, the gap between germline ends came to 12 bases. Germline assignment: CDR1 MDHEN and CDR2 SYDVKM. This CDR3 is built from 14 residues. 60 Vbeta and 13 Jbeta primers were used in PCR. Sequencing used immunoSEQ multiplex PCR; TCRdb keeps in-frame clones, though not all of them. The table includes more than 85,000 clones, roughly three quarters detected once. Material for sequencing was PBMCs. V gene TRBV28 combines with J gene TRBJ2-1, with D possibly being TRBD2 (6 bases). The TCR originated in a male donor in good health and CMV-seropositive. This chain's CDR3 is CASSFRDWTNEQFF. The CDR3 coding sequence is TGTGCCAGCAGTTTTAGGGACTGGACCAATGAGCAGTTCTTC.